This entry lists 3 T cell receptor beta chains sequenced from one sample in a study of T-cell reconstitution after alpha-beta-depleted transplantation in children. During its preparation, the TCRbeta library received unique molecular identifiers. Each CDR3 protein gets one entry after TCRdb re-called the PCR reads with MiXCR. The sample holds several thousand distinct CDR3 sequences, about a sixth seen once. The input for sequencing was PBMCs, taken before TCRalphabeta/CD19-depleted stem cell transplant. Receptors were obtained from a boy aged 2-9 years with acute lymphoblastic leukemia, due to receive a stem cell transplant.

This clonotype is termed medium-sized. The chain uses TRBV7-9 and TRBJ2-7, with D tentatively TRBD2 (5 bases). Germline CDR1 is SEHNR and CDR2 is FQNEAQ (reference sequence). This CDR3 has 15 amino acids. Trimming left V 1 base short and J 6 bases short, with 16 bases between. CDR3 protein: CASSLGGSLVAEQYF. The DNA of the CDR3 is TGTGCCAGCAGCTTAGGCGGGTCCCTGGTCGCCGAGCAGTACTTC. The full variable domain, with the rest looked up from reference TRBV7-9 and TRBJ2-7, is DTGVSQNPRHKITKRGQNVTFRCDPISEHNRLYWYRQTLGQGPEFLTYFQNEAQLEKSRLLSDRFSAERPKGSFSTLEIQRTEQGDSAMYLCASSLGGSLVAEQYFGPGTRLTVT.

By proportion, this clonotype is medium-sized (0.01 to 0.1%). The genes are TRBV6-5 and TRBJ2-2; D not certain. This CDR3 is built from 15 residues. Between the trimmed V and J ends, which lost 2 bases and 1 base, there was a span of 8 bases. Looked up from germline, CDR1 is MNHEY and CDR2 is SVGAGI. CDR3 in amino acids: CASSYRNMNTGELFF. The CDR3, as DNA: TGTGCCAGCAGTTACCGAAACATGAACACCGGGGAGCTGTTTTTT.

At least ten counts were recorded for this clonotype. The chain combines TRBV27 with TRBJ1-2; 7 bases agree with TRBD1. The germline V gene encodes CDR1 MNHEY and CDR2 SMNVEV (reference sequence). With V trimmed by 4 bases and J by 0 bases, 8 bases remained unmatched. This CDR3 spans 16 amino acids. The CDR3 here is CASSYDGTAANYGYTF. For the CDR3, the DNA is TGTGCCAGCAGTTACGATGGGACAGCAGCTAACTATGGCTACACCTTC.